These 12 T cell receptor beta chains were sequenced from one sample in a study of control samples from healthy donors and cancer patients. Assay: immunoSEQ multiplex PCR; the TCRdb copy retains only in-frame clones and omits some. The table shows about 220,000 clones, with roughly 94% occurring only once. The material sequenced was blood. The receptor set was obtained from a man aged 50 to 60 in good health.

The chain is built from TRBV3-1 (or the pseudogene TRBV3-2) and TRBJ2-5; TRBD2 aligns across 9 bases. Germline CDR1 is LGHDT and CDR2 is YNNKEL (reference sequence). Trimming removed 6 bases from V and 3 bases from J; junction bases left unmatched: 5. The CDR3 has 14 amino acids. CDR3 nucleotide sequence: TGTGCCAGCAGTCGTAGCGGGGGAGAAGAGACCCAGTACTTC. Amino acids: CASSRSGGEETQYF.

V and J are TRBV7-9 and TRBJ2-2; D is ambiguous. Germline V lookup: CDR1 SEHNR, CDR2 FQNEAQ (reference sequence). V gave up 7 bases and J gave up 6 bases, with 18 bases separating them. The CDR3 loop spans 15 amino acids. The CDR3 is CASKLQRLGAGELFF. CDR3 nucleotide sequence: TGTGCCAGCAAGCTACAAAGACTTGGTGCCGGGGAGCTGTTTTTT.

The V and J genes are TRBV7-2 and TRBJ2-1; no definite D call. Germline CDR1 SGHTA, CDR2 FQGNSA. Trimming took 1 base from V and 7 from J, leaving 8 bases between them. The CDR3 covers 13 residues. CDR3 sequence: CASSLDRANEQFF. DNA of the CDR3: TGTGCCAGCAGCTTAGATCGAGCTAATGAGCAGTTCTTC.

The genes are TRBV18 and TRBJ1-3; weak D call: TRBD1 (5 bases). CDR1 is KGHSH and CDR2 is LQKENI in the germline V gene. V gave up 3 bases and J gave up 2 bases, with 14 bases separating them. The CDR3 is made up of 16 amino acids. The CDR3 region is CASSPPRGGTGNTIYF. The CDR3, as DNA: TGTGCCAGCTCACCTCCGAGGGGAGGAACTGGAAACACCATATATTTT.

This chain links TRBV10-3 with TRBJ1-4; weak D call: TRBD1 (5 bases). Trimming cost V 11 bases and J 6 bases, with 16 bases left between them. The CDR3 has 13 amino acids. Germline CDR1 reads ENHRY; CDR2 reads SYGVKD. The CDR3 region is CAAQGRADEKLFF. The CDR3 DNA is TGTGCCGCCCAGGGCCGGGCGGATGAAAAACTGTTTTTT.

V usage is TRBV5-1 and J usage is TRBJ1-2; D remains ambiguous. The CDR3 runs to 14 residues. The V end was cut by 4 bases, the J end by 3 bases, with 13 bases between. Germline V gene lookup returns CDR1 SGHRS and CDR2 YFSETQ. The CDR3 region is CASSPAEPYYGYTF. The CDR3 DNA reads TGCGCCAGCAGCCCGGCCGAACCTTACTATGGCTACACCTTC.

The rearrangement links TRBV4-2 to TRBJ2-1; 8 positions agree with TRBD2. Trimming took 0 bases from V and 6 from J; bases not matched to a gene: 4. Germline V lookup: CDR1 LGHNA, CDR2 YNFKEQ. The CDR3 runs to 15 residues. The CDR3 DNA sequence: TGTGCCAGCAGCCAAGATAGCGGGGCGGGCAATGAGCAGTTCTTC. Protein: CASSQDSGAGNEQFF.

This chain uses TRBV6-1 with TRBJ1-1; D remains unclear. The CDR3 contains 12 residues. Germline values: CDR1 MNHNS, CDR2 SASEGT. V was pared by 2 bases and J by 5 bases, with 6 bases between. CDR3 amino acids: CASSELGTEAFF. The CDR3 coding sequence is TGTGCCAGCAGTGAATTAGGAACTGAAGCTTTCTTT.

The V call is TRBV19, the J call TRBJ1-2, with a possible D match to TRBD1 (5 bases). Germline CDR1 reads LNHDA; CDR2 reads SQIVND (reference sequence). This CDR3 region has 16 residues. V lost 5 bases, J lost 7 bases, and 23 bases lay in between. Here the CDR3 reads CASSSSPGRGRTGYTF. CDR3 DNA: TGTGCCAGTAGTTCCAGTCCCGGGAGGGGCCGGACTGGCTACACCTTC.

V usage is TRBV19 and J usage is TRBJ1-5; D is undetermined. CDR3 length: 14 residues. V gave up 2 bases and J gave up 2 bases, with 7 bases separating them. Germline assignment: CDR1 LNHDA and CDR2 SQIVND (reference sequence). CDR3 coding DNA: TGTGCCAGTAGTATAATGAGGGGCAATCAGCCCCAGCATTTT. Encoded protein: CASSIMRGNQPQHF.

V is TRBV2 and J is TRBJ1-5, with a weak D call TRBD1 (6 bases). Trimming removed 6 bases from V and 6 bases from J, with 15 bases in between. The germline V gene has CDR1 SNHLY and CDR2 FYNNEI. The length of the CDR3 is 14 residues. The CDR3 DNA sequence: TGTGCCAGCAGCGAAACAGGGAGGTCTCAGCCCCAGCATTTT. Its translation is CASSETGRSQPQHF.

The chain joins TRBV6-4 to TRBJ2-6; no definite D call. The germline V gene has CDR1 MRHNA and CDR2 SNTAGT. The CDR3 spans 14 residues. V was pared by 6 bases and J by 5 bases, with 11 bases between. The CDR3 protein is CASSPRARANVLTF. The DNA of the CDR3 is TGTGCCAGCAGCCCCCGGGCACGGGCCAACGTCCTGACTTTC.